The clone carrying this T cell receptor beta chain is a singleton in its sample. The antigen remains undetermined. The sample originates from a study of PD-1 blockade in classical Hodgkin lymphoma. At the level of the study: Nivolumab dosing for patients was 3 mg/kg, administered intravenously every 2 weeks. General study results and limits: Significant TCR diversity gains by C4D1 occurred in CD4+ but not CD8+ cells. Complete responders' diversity at baseline resembled that of newly diagnosed patients. Before treatment, TCR diversity in newly diagnosed patients was reportedly lower than in healthy donors.

Brentuximab vedotin exposure varied among the patients, all of whom had relapsed after autologous stem cell transplantation. Produced via immunoSEQ multiplex PCR; TCRdb's table is partial and in-frame only. In the table there are 50,000 to 75,000 clones, 75% to 90% of which are singletons. The CDR3 loop spans 17 amino acids. Germline CDR1 MGHRA, CDR2 YSYEKL. Trimming shortened V by 0 bases and J by 0 bases, and 14 bases separated the two germline ends. This sequence was found in a human donor with classical Hodgkin lymphoma. Sequenced here: peripheral blood mononuclear cells (PBMCs), sampled at baseline. The chain has TRBV4-1 and TRBJ1-1; maybe TRBD1 (5 bases). The CDR3 protein is CASSQDGPGTVNTEAFF. CDR3 DNA: TGCGCCAGCAGCCAAGATGGACCCGGGACGGTGAACACTGAAGCTTTCTTT.